This TCR beta chain was sequenced in a study of T cells in localized non-small cell lung cancer. Study observations and caveats: In the blood, greater T cell density corresponded to longer overall survival. Turning up in adjacent lung were a median around 60 of the top 100 tumor clones. Sequencing involved a lone tumor region, leaving heterogeneity possible.

On this clone itself: The antigen is not known.

Some clones are missing from TCRdb's copy, which holds only in-frame ones; the method was immunoSEQ multiplex PCR. Among around 25,000 clones listed, 75% to 90% were seen once. This receptor was obtained from an older male donor with stage II squamous cell lung carcinoma. The starting material was peripheral blood, obtained before any cancer treatment.

The CDR3 is CATSGTSGRNIQYF. CDR3 DNA sequence: TGTGCCACCAGCGGCACTAGCGGGAGAAACATTCAGTACTTC. This chain links TRBV15 with TRBJ2-4, with TRBD2 matching 11 bases. Germline V gene data show CDR1 as LNHNV and CDR2 as YYDKDF (reference sequence). The CDR3 length is 14 residues. Trimming removed 5 bases from V and 6 bases from J; junction bases left unmatched: 3.